Each of the 11 T cell receptor beta chains below was sequenced from the same sample in a study of Ad26.COV2.S vaccination and SARS-CoV-2 variants. The protocol was immunoSEQ multiplex PCR, while the TCRdb copy is restricted to in-frame clones and leaves out a portion. The profile covers fewer than 400,000 clones, with almost 90% appearing a single time and over 5% taken by the ten largest. Treatment: approximately 18 received Ad26.COV2.S at low or high dose, single or two shots; five or six received placebo; per-sample allocation not given. Sample collection was performed on day 63 after the first vaccine or placebo injection. The source was peripheral blood, collected in a trial of Ad26.COV2.S vaccine versus placebo. The receptors were gathered from a person between 18 and 59 years old who received the Ad26.COV2.S COVID-19 vaccine or a placebo.

The gene calls are TRBV4-1 and TRBJ1-2; the D gene is possibly TRBD1 (5 bases). This CDR3 has 17 residues. Trimming removed 2 bases from V and 2 bases from J, with 18 bases in between. Germline V lookup: CDR1 MGHRA, CDR2 YSYEKL. This CDR3 is CASSQIPGPTRNYGYTF. DNA for the CDR3: TGCGCCAGCAGCCAAATACCGGGACCGACGAGGAACTATGGCTACACCTTC.

This clone was recorded a few times. V is TRBV5-1 and J is TRBJ1-2, with D unclear. Germline CDR1 SGHRS, CDR2 YFSETQ. There are 14 residues in the CDR3. V dropped 0 bases and J dropped 5 bases, with 11 bases sitting between them. Here the CDR3 DNA reads TGCGCCAGCAGCTTGGAAGGGAGCCATTATGGCTACACCTTC. Translating gives CASSLEGSHYGYTF.

This chain links TRBV6-4 with TRBJ1-2; maybe TRBD1 (6 bases). Germline-derived CDR1 and CDR2 are MRHNA and SNTAGT. V lost 5 bases, J lost 6 bases, and 13 bases lay in between. The CDR3 has 13 residues. CDR3 amino acids: CASSPTGYHGYTF. The CDR3 nucleotides read TGTGCCAGCAGTCCCACAGGGTATCATGGCTACACCTTC.

The chain recombines TRBV27 with TRBJ2-5; tentative D call: TRBD1 (5 bases). Per germline, CDR1 MNHEY and CDR2 SMNVEV (reference sequence). The CDR3 extends over 16 amino acids. V was clipped by 0 bases and J by 2 bases, with 13 bases between them. CDR3 loop: CASSLSTGETQETQYF. The DNA for the CDR3 is TGTGCCAGCAGTTTATCAACAGGCGAAACTCAAGAGACCCAGTACTTC.

The J gene is TRBJ1-5, the V gene TRBV19; no clear D. V was shortened by 3 bases and J by 2 bases, with 14 bases between the two germline ends. Germline assignment: CDR1 LNHDA and CDR2 SQIVND (reference sequence). CDR3 length: 16 residues. This CDR3 reads CASSIGEAIGNQPQHF. CDR3 DNA sequence: TGTGCCAGTAGTATCGGGGAAGCGATCGGCAATCAGCCCCAGCATTTT.

The rearrangement uses TRBV28 and TRBJ1-5; maybe TRBD1 (5 bases). The germline CDR1 and CDR2 sequences are MDHEN and SYDVKM. The CDR3 contains 17 residues. The V end was cut by 6 bases, the J end by 0 bases, with 18 bases between. The CDR3 sequence: CASRIGTDYYSNQPQHF. The CDR3, as DNA: TGTGCCAGCAGAATCGGGACGGACTATTATAGCAATCAGCCCCAGCATTTT.

The chain is built from TRBV7-2 and TRBJ2-1, with 7 bases that match TRBD1. J gave up 5 bases and V 3 bases, and 7 bases lay outside the gene matches. CDR1 and CDR2 from the germline V gene are SGHTA and FQGNSA. The CDR3 is made up of 15 amino acids. The CDR3 reads CASSLGMGQNNEQFF. The CDR3 DNA follows: TGTGCCAGCAGCTTGGGGATGGGACAGAACAATGAGCAGTTCTTC.

The chain couples TRBV27 to TRBJ2-7; 10 nucleotides agree with TRBD2. The CDR3 is 14 residues long. V dropped 3 bases and J dropped 7; count of bases not matched to a gene: 6. Germline V gene data show CDR1 as MNHEY and CDR2 as SMNVEV (reference sequence). The CDR3 loop is CASSLLAGDGEQYV. CDR3 bases: TGTGCCAGCAGTTTGCTAGCGGGAGACGGGGAGCAGTACGTC.

The gene calls are TRBV5-4 and TRBJ2-1; 8 nucleotides agree with TRBD1. This CDR3 has 16 amino acids. Trimming cost V 2 bases and J 5 bases; bases outside gene matches: 9. Germline lookup yields CDR1 SGHNT and CDR2 YYREEE (reference sequence). The CDR3 DNA sequence: TGTGCCAGCAGCTTCCATACGGACAGGGCCGACAATGAGCAGTTCTTC. This codes for CASSFHTDRADNEQFF.

V and J are TRBV6-1 and TRBJ2-7, with D perhaps TRBD1 or TRBD2 (6 bases each). Germline values: CDR1 MNHNS, CDR2 SASEGT. This CDR3 is 16 amino acids long. V lost 0 bases, J lost 4 bases, and 16 bases lay in between. CDR3 nucleotides: TGTGCCAGCAGTGAAGCTGGCGGGGACATTGAGTACGAGCAGTACTTC. Translating it yields CASSEAGGDIEYEQYF.

The J gene is TRBJ1-2, the V gene TRBV2; 9 positions agree with TRBD1. There are 13 residues in the CDR3. CDR1 SNHLY and CDR2 FYNNEI come from the germline V gene. Germline trimming cut 4 bases from V and 8 bases from J; bases unmatched to any gene: 5. Here the CDR3 reads CASSVGQGGGYTF. The CDR3 DNA follows: TGTGCCAGCAGTGTGGGACAGGGTGGGGGCTACACCTTC.